This T cell receptor beta chain was obtained from a study of cytomegalovirus exposure and HLA in healthy donors (dated by TCRdb to between 2016 and 2019). The study in broad terms: An earlier analysis of approximately 640 of the donors reported about 290 Gb of sequence data and around 120 million unique TCR beta sequences from 150 million to 200 million T cells. On average, roughly 200,000 unique TCR beta nucleotide sequences were sequenced per donor among 398 genotyped donors of the cohort, with approximately 18% of those sequences being non-productive. Genome-wide SNP genotypes for about 60% of the roughly 670 donors were used in a later genetic analysis, which treated that subset as a discovery cohort. HLA typing covered class I and class II loci at four-digit resolution. Among the approximately 430 genotyped donors, approximately 76% belonged to the genetic ancestry cluster associated with self-reported Caucasian donors. A separate validation cohort of over a hundred different subjects was used in addition to the roughly 700-subject first cohort. The study profiled the T cell repertoires of some 610 subjects by immunosequencing and related them to cytomegalovirus serostatus. Rather than using new phenotypic data, the later analysis identified candidate immune exposures from TCR beta sequences and from how often those sequences occurred across donors. About 5 DR-DQ haplotypes were handled as single units for association and clustering, since linkage in the cohort was strong. To predict cytomegalovirus infection status, the study combined high-throughput TCR immunosequencing, statistical association of individual TCRs with disease status, and machine learning. The number of typed donors differed by locus: roughly 629-640 for A, B, C, DRB1 and DQB1; some 540 for DQA1; approximately 610 for DPA1; and about 450 for DPB1. About 310 gigabases of sequencing data and tens of millions of unique TCR sequences were included in an early release covering roughly 700 HLA-typed donors. A later analysis re-examined previously published TCR beta repertoires from 500 to 700 donors and added high-resolution HLA genotyping to investigate patterns of TCR occurrence. Alongside the repertoire data, information on donor age, sex, ethnicity and CMV serostatus was compiled. All discovery cohort repertoires had been generated using a single sequencing platform. To decide whether each TCR beta V gene segment behaved as functional or pseudogenic, an earlier analysis of some 540 of the donors relied on high-throughput TCR beta sequencing. The aim of the study was to test whether cataloging public T cell receptors could identify signatures of past pathogen exposure.

Receptors were amplified or captured by the immunoSEQ multiplex PCR assay. A mixture of 60 forward primers for TCR Vbeta segments and 13 reverse primers for TCR Jbeta segments was used in the multiplex PCR. The CDR3 region of rearranged TCR beta genes was amplified from genomic DNA with a multiplex PCR assay. The Illumina HiSeq System was used to sequence the amplified TCR beta libraries as 87-base-pair reads. As for the authors' bioinformatics: In a later analysis, around 80 million unique TCR beta chains were counted across the 500 to 850 repertoires, and around 10 million of these chains were shared by at least two donors. To remove PCR and sequencing errors, raw reads were error-corrected and collapsed into unique sequences using a nearest-neighbor algorithm that merged closely related sequences. To assign V, D and J gene segments, CDR3 sequences were aligned to IMGT reference sequences. Each retained sequence needed at least a six-nucleotide match to both a V gene segment and a J gene segment. Rearrangements were called productive when the CDR3 lacked stop codons and stayed in frame with V and J; all others were non-productive. CDR3 was defined by IMGT convention, running from the second conserved V-encoded cysteine to the conserved J-encoded phenylalanine. The earlier analysis of 500 to 650 of the donors excluded any sequence lacking an unambiguous match to a single V gene segment. In an earlier analysis of about 590 of the donors, a V segment was called functional when productive rearrangements were above 56.7%, and segregating when the standard deviation between donors exceeded 5%. A statistical classification framework was built to diagnose cytomegalovirus status from the catalog of TCR beta chain sequences. In a later analysis, TCR nucleotide sequences were compared against IMGT/GENE-DB human TR gene sequences so that V and J genes could be assigned. In a later analysis, CDR3 sequences and most-parsimonious VDJ recombination scenarios were assigned using the TCRdist pipeline. In a later analysis, each TCR beta chain was defined by its CDR3 amino acid sequence together with its V-gene family, and reads without a unique V-gene family were excluded. To address suspected cross-contamination and a sequencing artifact, a later analysis removed over 500 highly shared, low-generation-probability nucleotide sequences. For each public chain, a later analysis derived a clonal expansion index from normalized ranks of inferred template counts within each repertoire. Generation probabilities in a later analysis came from a VDJ recombination model fitted to out-of-frame rearrangements, and those results were checked against IGoR. A later analysis scored TCR-TCR, TCR-HLA and TCR-CMV co-occurrence with hypergeometric tests, applying a repertoire-size bias correction to TCR pairs. A later analysis estimated false discovery rates by permuting HLA or CMV assignments 20 times. In a later analysis, co-occurring TCRs were grouped with DBSCAN, and TCRdist sequence similarity was added when clustering was performed within HLA-allele-positive subsets. Repertoires with fewer than 30,000 or more than 120,000 public chains, plus five repertoires with anomalous nucleotide sharing, were excluded from co-occurrence clustering. In its TCRdb copy, this immuneACCESS table keeps in-frame sequences only and misses some clones. Where compared with another copy, unresolved V genes explain less than half of these, and the others have no known cause. The V and J calls and clone size are taken from that table; D and trimming were inferred from the DNA. This sample is represented by some 150,000 clones; 60% to 85% of them were singletons. The top ten clonotypes cover 3% of the sample.

In the case of this clone: The target of this receptor is not known. Base-call qualities are not available, and no considerably larger clone is one nucleotide away.

Results the study describes overall, beyond this receptor: The study gave a list of under 200 TCR beta chains associated with cytomegalovirus. According to a later analysis, TCR association rates differed among HLA loci, with DRB1 alleles showing the most associated TCRs and HLA-C alleles showing the fewest. A later genetic analysis reported fewer N-insertions in productive TCRs among donors in an Asian-associated ancestry cluster than the roughly 700-donor mean. Broadly in line with IMGT annotations, most TCR beta V segments showed up in productive rearrangements about 90% or about 30% of the time in an earlier analysis of several hundred of the donors. Because some donors lacked HLA typing at each locus, the association tests relied only on the typed subset. Most TCR sequences were seen in very few donors, while some public TCRs were found in many individuals. The 87-base-pair reads could not distinguish some IMGT-functional V segments, including TRBV6-2 and TRBV6-3, so those segments were excluded. In a later analysis, several top co-occurrence clusters were reported to appear linked to parvovirus B19, influenza, CMV and Epstein-Barr virus. According to a later analysis, most CMV-associated TCR beta chains appeared to be HLA-restricted, and the HLA associations seemed to be driven largely by CMV exposure. An association between a missense DCLRE1C variant and V-gene and J-gene trimming of TCR beta chains was found in a later genetic analysis and replicated in an independent cohort. In vitro tests confirmed that a few of the cytomegalovirus-associated TCR beta chains recognize cytomegalovirus antigens. A further reported finding was that TCR beta sequences accurately predicted the HLA-A and HLA-B alleles for most subjects in the first cohort. According to the authors, the approach could potentially be generalized to other disease states and immunological phenotypes. The classifier was reported to diagnose cytomegalovirus status with high specificity and sensitivity in both the original cohort and the validation cohort. Linkage disequilibrium might explain the correlated functional status among segregating V segments, but an unknown experimental factor could not be excluded. In a later analysis, HLA-associated TCR beta chains were found to be more clonally expanded and to have lower generation probabilities than equally common non-associated chains. Strong co-occurrence of HLA alleles, especially DR and DQ, made assigning TCR associations to individual alleles difficult. In a later analysis, around 15,000 TCR beta sequences were associated with specific HLA alleles at a false discovery rate of 0.05. The only immune exposure information available for the cohort was CMV serostatus. Some 15 rarely observed V segments, including chromosome 9 orphons, were excluded from the earlier analysis of about 600 of the donors because counts were too low. Sequencing depth was assumed to be roughly uniform across donors in the presence/absence analyses, though that assumption may not hold. In this cohort, only TCR beta chains were sequenced, and detectable features were limited by the absence of alpha or paired-chain data. A cluster of highly shared sequence variants was judged likely to represent a technical artifact of the sequencing pipeline.

According to the germline V gene, CDR1 reads MNHEY and CDR2 reads SVGAGI. Inclusive of the bounding cysteine and phenylalanine, the CDR3 is 15 residues long. Just CDR3 DNA is preserved here, 45 bases in frame from base 1. V is clipped by 8 bases and J by 1 base, and the sequence between their germline boundaries is 17 bases long. The cohort consisted of some 670 healthy bone marrow donors. At the time of sampling, every cohort member was nominally healthy, though immune exposures that went unrecorded were likely present. The donor tested CMV seropositive and was one of the 289 seropositive cohort members. Every donor gave a peripheral blood sample, and the peripheral blood mononuclear cells from that sample were used for TCR beta sequencing. Genomic DNA extraction from the blood cell samples was performed with the Qiagen DNeasy Blood Extraction Kit.

The receptor's source is a man aged 35 to 55 in good health and CMV-seropositive. The material sequenced was PBMCs. The sequence is built from TRBV6-5 and TRBJ1-1; TRBD1 is possibly the D segment (6 matching bases). The sequenced DNA: TGTGCCAGCTTAGGGTCCCAAGGGGGGAACACTGAAGCTTTCTTT. This encodes CASLGSQGGNTEAFF.